The rows below give T cell receptor beta chains drawn from one sample of a study of cytotoxic CD8 clonotypes in ibrutinib-treated CLL. The protocol was immunoSEQ multiplex PCR, while the TCRdb copy is restricted to in-frame clones and leaves out a portion. The sample lists 190,000 or so clones; about two thirds were seen once. Source: PBMCs, taken after 24 months of ibrutinib treatment. The receptors come from a human donor with chronic lymphocytic leukemia. Each CDR3 is given with its conserved first and last residue. A D gene is named only where the DNA matches it firmly. The size entry is marked missing in some rows and otherwise reads once, few, many or a size class.

D gene	CDR3 length	clone size	V gene	J gene	CDR3 DNA	CDR3 protein
.	13	.	TRBV5-6	TRBJ2-7	TGTGCCAGCAGCCACTCGATAACCTACGAGCAGTACTTC	CASSHSITYEQYF
TRBD2	16	once	TRBV4-2	TRBJ2-3	TGTGCCAGCAGCCAAGAGGACGGGAGGGCCGGGGATACGCAGTATTTT	CASSQEDGRAGDTQYF
TRBD2	16	.	TRBV7-9	TRBJ2-3	TGTGCCAGCAGCCCGGAAGCGGGATGGTTGACAGATACGCAGTATTTT	CASSPEAGWLTDTQYF
.	18	.	TRBV25-1	TRBJ2-4	TGTGCCAGCAGGGCCCAGAGAAAGGGAAAACTAGCCAAAAACATTCAGTACTTC	CASRAQRKGKLAKNIQYF
.	13	few	TRBV7-9	TRBJ1-1	TGTGCCAGCAACAGGGCCATGAACACTGAAGCTTTCTTT	CASNRAMNTEAFF
TRBD1	14	.	TRBV2	TRBJ2-1	TGTGCCAGCAGTGACGGACAGGGGGTCAATGAGCAGTTCTTC	CASSDGQGVNEQFF
.	16	.	TRBV2	TRBJ2-2	TGTGCCAGCAGTGACGCAGGGGGGGCGAACACCGGGGAGCTGTTTTTT	CASSDAGGANTGELFF
.	14	.	TRBV28	TRBJ2-2	TGTGCCAGCAGTTCAGGACAGTTCACCGGGGAGCTGTTTTTT	CASSSGQFTGELFF
.	14	few	TRBV5-5	TRBJ2-1	TGTGCCAGCAGCTCGCAAGCGTCCTACAATGAGCAGTTCTTC	CASSSQASYNEQFF
.	17	.	TRBV7-2	TRBJ2-1	TGTGCCAGCAGCGCTAGAGCCCGTGGGGCTGGCTACAATGAGCAGTTCTTC	CASSARARGAGYNEQFF
.	14	.	TRBV6-5	TRBJ2-7	TGTGCCAGCAGTCTCCGGGACGGGACCTACGAGCAGTACTTC	CASSLRDGTYEQYF
TRBD2	13	.	TRBV25-1	TRBJ2-7	TGTGCCAGCAGTGTGCCTAGCGGGGACGAGCAGTACTTC	CASSVPSGDEQYF
.	16	few	TRBV9	TRBJ2-2	TGTGCCAGCAGCGTAGTGGAGGGAATAGACACCGGGGAGCTGTTTTTT	CASSVVEGIDTGELFF
TRBD2	15	once	TRBV27	TRBJ2-7	TGTGCCAGCAGTCCAAGCGGGAGAAGAGAGTACGAGCAGTACTTC	CASSPSGRREYEQYF
TRBD1	15	once	TRBV5-1	TRBJ1-5	TGCGCCAGCAGCATGGGACAGGGGAGCAATCAGCCCCAGCATTTT	CASSMGQGSNQPQHF
TRBD2	14	few	TRBV27	TRBJ2-7	TGTGCCAGCAGTTGGACTAGCGGGAATTACGAGCAGTACTTC	CASSWTSGNYEQYF
.	13	once	TRBV27	TRBJ1-1	TGTGCCAGCAGTTTTGCCATAAACACTGAAGCTTTCTTT	CASSFAINTEAFF
.	18	.	TRBV4-3	TRBJ2-2	TGCGCCAGCAGCCAAACCCTAGGACAGGGAGGGCACACCGGGGAGCTGTTTTTT	CASSQTLGQGGHTGELFF
TRBD2	15	.	TRBV27	TRBJ2-7	TGTGCCAGCAGTTTAACGTCTAGCGGGATCTACGAGCAGTACTTC	CASSLTSSGIYEQYF
TRBD2	16	.	TRBV28	TRBJ2-1	TGTGCCAGCAGTATTAGCGGGAACTTTCCTGGTAATGAGCAGTTCTTC	CASSISGNFPGNEQFF
.	15	.	TRBV7-2	TRBJ1-1	TGTGCCAGCAGCGTAACAGGGTTGCGAAACACTGAAGCTTTCTTT	CASSVTGLRNTEAFF
.	15	.	TRBV9	TRBJ2-3	TGTGCCAGCAGCGTAGAGGCTTGGTTCGCAGATACGCAGTATTTT	CASSVEAWFADTQYF